The rows below give T cell receptor beta chains drawn from one sample of a study of post-analysis software for immune sequencing data. Each CDR3 protein gets one entry after TCRdb re-called the PCR reads with MiXCR. Altogether about 430,000 distinct CDR3 sequences are present, approximately 42% being singletons, with the ten largest covering about 8%. The sample comprised blood. Source of these receptors: a girl aged 2 to 10 with multiple sclerosis. Each CDR3 is given with its conserved first and last residue. A D gene is named only where the DNA matches it firmly. Size tells how often a clone was seen (once, few, many) or the class of an expanded clone, and some rows leave it out.

. | TRBD2 | TRBJ2-1 | TRBV5-1 | 15 | CASRAGLADYNEQFF | TGCGCCAGCAGGGCGGGACTAGCGGATTACAATGAGCAGTTCTTC
. | TRBD2 | TRBJ2-3 | TRBV20-1 | 14 | CSAVTSDGSDTQYF | TGCAGTGCTGTGACTAGCGACGGTTCAGATACGCAGTATTTT
few | . | TRBJ1-1 | TRBV29-1 | 16 | CSVVRQGTPVNTEAFF | TGCAGCGTTGTTCGCCAGGGGACTCCGGTGAACACTGAAGCTTTCTTT
. | . | TRBJ2-1 | TRBV20-1 | 12 | CSARLGSQGQFF | TGCAGTGCTAGACTGGGCTCGCAGGGGCAGTTCTTC
. | TRBD2 | TRBJ2-3 | TRBV3-1 | 16 | CASSQGFGGGQDTQYF | TGCGCCAGCAGCCAAGGATTCGGCGGGGGTCAAGATACGCAGTATTTT
. | TRBD2 | TRBJ2-7 | TRBV20-1 | 15 | CSARDTKREVYEQYF | TGCAGTGCTAGAGATACGAAGCGGGAGGTCTACGAGCAGTACTTC
. | TRBD2 | TRBJ2-5 | TRBV27 | 18 | CASSLRPASGGRKETQYF | TGTGCCAGCAGTCTCAGGCCCGCTAGCGGGGGCCGAAAAGAGACCCAGTACTTC
once | . | TRBJ1-5 | TRBV20-1 | 15 | CSARGSGNSNQPQHF | TGCAGTGCTAGAGGATCAGGCAATAGCAATCAGCCCCAGCATTTT
few | . | TRBJ1-2 | TRBV29-1 | 11 | CSVGLSYGYTF | TGCAGCGTGGGGCTTTCTTATGGCTACACCTTC
. | . | TRBJ1-5 | TRBV6-2/TRBV6-3 | 13 | CASRPNSNQPQHF | TGTGCCAGCAGACCAAATAGCAATCAGCCCCAGCATTTT
. | TRBD1 | TRBJ1-2 | TRBV5-1 | 12 | CASSKDRDGYTF | TGCGCCAGCAGCAAAGACAGGGATGGCTACACCTTC
. | . | TRBJ2-2 | TRBV6-5 | 15 | CASSWDNRFTGELFF | TGTGCCAGCAGCTGGGATAACAGGTTCACCGGGGAGCTGTTTTTT
few | . | TRBJ2-4 | TRBV29-1 | 13 | CSVLQPILNIQYF | TGCAGCGTCCTACAACCCATTTTAAACATTCAGTACTTC
. | TRBD2 | TRBJ2-1 | TRBV20-1 | 15 | CSAAGTSGRLNEQFF | TGCAGTGCTGCCGGGACTAGCGGGAGATTAAATGAGCAGTTCTTC
few | TRBD2 | TRBJ2-7 | TRBV29-1 | 14 | CSVVLAGSSYEQYF | TGCAGCGTTGTATTAGCGGGCAGCTCCTACGAGCAGTACTTC
few | . | TRBJ2-7 | TRBV4-3 | 15 | CASSQDWVAGYEQYF | TGCGCCAGCAGCCAAGATTGGGTTGCGGGCTACGAGCAGTACTTC
. | . | TRBJ2-7 | TRBV4-1 | 17 | CASSQAPHRDLAYEQYF | TGCGCCAGCAGCCAAGCCCCTCACCGGGACCTCGCCTACGAGCAGTACTTC
. | TRBD1 | TRBJ2-1 | TRBV4-2 | 16 | CASSPGDSSSYNEQFF | TGTGCCAGCAGCCCTGGGGACAGTAGCTCCTACAATGAGCAGTTCTTC
few | . | TRBJ2-7 | TRBV27 | 14 | CASSLTSTSYEQYF | TGTGCCAGCAGTTTGACTTCCACCTCCTACGAGCAGTACTTC
. | . | TRBJ2-5 | TRBV6-5 | 19 | CASSYPREGSTQGLQTQYF | TGTGCCAGCAGTTACCCCAGGGAGGGTTCTACACAGGGGTTGCAGACCCAGTACTTC
few | . | TRBJ2-7 | TRBV7-9 | 12 | CASSAILYEQYF | TGTGCCAGCAGCGCCATACTCTACGAGCAGTACTTC
few | . | TRBJ1-1 | TRBV7-2 | 15 | CASRNAGGMDTEAFF | TGTGCCAGCAGGAATGCGGGGGGCATGGACACTGAAGCTTTCTTT
. | . | TRBJ2-6 | TRBV21-1 | 19 | CASSKGWSRGRRGANVLTF | TGTGCCAGCAGCAAAGGGTGGTCAAGGGGTCGGCGCGGGGCCAACGTCCTGACTTTC
. | TRBD2 | TRBJ2-3 | TRBV27 | 19 | CASQRRSSGTPGGTDTQYF | TGTGCCAGCCAAAGGAGGTCTAGCGGGACCCCGGGGGGCACAGATACGCAGTATTTT
few | TRBD2 | TRBJ2-5 | TRBV12-5 | 14 | CASGLAGGGETQYF | TGTGCTAGTGGGCTAGCGGGAGGGGGAGAGACCCAGTACTTC
. | TRBD1 | TRBJ2-3 | TRBV4-1 | 17 | CASSSSGTGTPTDTQYF | TGCGCCAGCAGCTCATCCGGGACAGGGACTCCCACAGATACGCAGTATTTT
few | TRBD2 | TRBJ2-1 | TRBV11-1 | 17 | CASSPGLAGGRDNEQFF | TGTGCCAGCAGCCCCGGACTAGCGGGGGGCAGGGACAATGAGCAGTTCTTC
. | . | TRBJ1-2 | TRBV20-1 | 14 | CSARLRHRTYGYTF | TGCAGTGCTAGATTGAGACATCGCACCTATGGCTACACCTTC
many | . | TRBJ1-5 | TRBV7-2 | 14 | CASSLQGYNQPQHF | TGTGCCAGCAGCTTACAGGGGTACAATCAGCCCCAGCATTTT
. | . | TRBJ2-7 | TRBV10-3 | 14 | CATTKGAGDWEQYF | TGTGCCACCACCAAGGGCGCTGGGGATTGGGAGCAGTACTTC
. | . | TRBJ2-3 | TRBV10-3 | 14 | CAISEGRSTDTQYF | TGTGCCATCAGTGAGGGGCGTAGCACAGATACGCAGTATTTT
. | . | TRBJ2-1 | TRBV12-3/TRBV12-4 | 11 | CASSPMDEQFF | TGTGCCAGCAGTCCTATGGATGAGCAGTTCTTC
few | . | TRBJ1-6 | TRBV15 | 14 | CATSSQRGYSPLHF | TGTGCCACCAGCAGCCAAAGGGGGTATTCACCCCTCCACTTT
once | TRBD2 | TRBJ2-1 | TRBV7-9 | 13 | CAGGPGLDNEQFF | TGTGCCGGGGGACCGGGACTAGACAATGAGCAGTTCTTC
. | . | TRBJ2-1 | TRBV11-2 | 18 | CASSLAWGGQLGGNEQFF | TGTGCCAGCAGCTTAGCCTGGGGGGGACAGCTAGGGGGAAATGAGCAGTTCTTC
few | TRBD2 | TRBJ2-7 | TRBV28 | 17 | CASSLGSGRGTYNEQYF | TGTGCCAGCAGTTTAGGGAGCGGGAGGGGAACCTACAATGAGCAGTACTTC
. | TRBD1 | TRBJ2-5 | TRBV29-1 | 14 | CSVTQDRYQETQYF | TGCAGCGTCACTCAGGACAGGTACCAAGAGACCCAGTACTTC
few | TRBD1 | TRBJ1-2 | TRBV5-5 | 15 | CASSLGTGENYGYTF | TGTGCCAGCAGCTTAGGGACAGGGGAAAACTATGGCTACACCTTC
few | TRBD2 | TRBJ2-1 | TRBV6-5 | 17 | CASSYRPTSGQYNEQFF | TGTGCCAGCAGTTACCGCCCGACTAGCGGACAATACAATGAGCAGTTCTTC
few | . | TRBJ1-4 | TRBV27 | 15 | CASSYVASTNEKLFF | TGTGCCAGCAGTTACGTGGCCTCAACTAATGAAAAACTGTTTTTT